This TCR beta chain derives from a study of CD8 T cells in ankylosing spondylitis. Study results and caveats: Seemingly characteristic of ankylosing spondylitis blood was a TCR beta motif consisting of 7 or 8 highly homologous variants.

The CDR3 runs 12 residues. Germline loops: CDR1 SGHRS, CDR2 YFSETQ. Trimming took off 4 bases at V and 7 bases at J, with 12 bases between the two ends. Note on this clonotype: No antigen is known for it.

TCRdb re-called the 5' RACE reads with MiXCR, one entry per CDR3 protein. In the table there are 650,000 to 800,000 distinct CDR3 sequences, 15% to 20% of which are singletons. This sequence was found in a male donor with ankylosing spondylitis. The chain combines TRBV5-1 with TRBJ2-7, with D possibly being TRBD1 (6 bases). Sequenced: blood, either unsorted or a sorted T cell fraction (not recorded which). The CDR3: CASSPTGIEQYF. The CDR3 nucleotides are TGCGCCAGCAGCCCTACAGGGATAGAGCAGTACTTC. Combining the CDR3 with reference TRBV5-1 and TRBJ2-7 gives the whole variable domain KAGVTQTPRYLIKTRGQQVTLSCSPISGHRSVSWYQQTPGQGLQFLFEYFSETQRNKGNFPGRFSGRQFSNSRSEMNVSTLELGDSALYLCASSPTGIEQYFGPGTRLTVT.